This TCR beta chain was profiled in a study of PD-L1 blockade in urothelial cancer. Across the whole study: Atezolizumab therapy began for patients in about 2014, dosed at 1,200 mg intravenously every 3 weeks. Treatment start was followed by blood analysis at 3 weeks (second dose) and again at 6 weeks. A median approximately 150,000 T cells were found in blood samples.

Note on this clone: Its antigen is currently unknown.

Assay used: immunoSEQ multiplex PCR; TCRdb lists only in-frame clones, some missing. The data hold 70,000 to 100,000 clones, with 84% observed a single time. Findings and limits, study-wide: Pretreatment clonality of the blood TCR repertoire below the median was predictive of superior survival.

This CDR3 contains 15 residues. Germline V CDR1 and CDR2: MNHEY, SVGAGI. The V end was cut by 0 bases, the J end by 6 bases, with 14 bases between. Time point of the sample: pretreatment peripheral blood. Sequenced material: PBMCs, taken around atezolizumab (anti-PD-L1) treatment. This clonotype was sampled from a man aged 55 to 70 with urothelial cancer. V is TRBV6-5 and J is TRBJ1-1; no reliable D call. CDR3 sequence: CASSYSRPAGAEAFF. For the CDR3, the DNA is TGTGCCAGCAGTTACTCGCGCCCGGCAGGCGCTGAAGCTTTCTTT.